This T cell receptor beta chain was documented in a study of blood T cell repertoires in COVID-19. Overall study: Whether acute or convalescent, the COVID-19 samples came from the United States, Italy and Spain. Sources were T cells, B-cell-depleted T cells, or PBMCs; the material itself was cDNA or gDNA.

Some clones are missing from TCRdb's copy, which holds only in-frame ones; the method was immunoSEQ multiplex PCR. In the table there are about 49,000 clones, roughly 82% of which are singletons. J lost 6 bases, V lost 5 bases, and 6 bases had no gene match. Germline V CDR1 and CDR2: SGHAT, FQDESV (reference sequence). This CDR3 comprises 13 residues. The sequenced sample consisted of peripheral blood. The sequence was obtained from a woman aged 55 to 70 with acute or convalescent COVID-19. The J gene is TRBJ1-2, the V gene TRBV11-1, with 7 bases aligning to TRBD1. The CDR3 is CASSAGQEDGYTF. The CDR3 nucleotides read TGTGCCAGCAGCGCTGGACAGGAGGATGGCTACACCTTC.